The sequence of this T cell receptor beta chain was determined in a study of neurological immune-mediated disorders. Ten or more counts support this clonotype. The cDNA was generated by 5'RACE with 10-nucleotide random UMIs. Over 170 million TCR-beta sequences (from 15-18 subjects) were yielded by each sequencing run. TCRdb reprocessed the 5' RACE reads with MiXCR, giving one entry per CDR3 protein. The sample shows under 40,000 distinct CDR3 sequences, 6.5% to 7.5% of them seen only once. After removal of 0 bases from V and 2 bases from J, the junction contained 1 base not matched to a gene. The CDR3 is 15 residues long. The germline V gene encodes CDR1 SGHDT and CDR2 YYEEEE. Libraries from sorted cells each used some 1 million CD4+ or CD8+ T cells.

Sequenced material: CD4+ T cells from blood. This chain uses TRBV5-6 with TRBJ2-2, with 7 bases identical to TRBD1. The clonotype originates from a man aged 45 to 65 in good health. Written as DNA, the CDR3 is TGTGCCAGCAGCTTGGGGGACAGAAACACCGGGGAGCTGTTTTTT. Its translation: CASSLGDRNTGELFF.